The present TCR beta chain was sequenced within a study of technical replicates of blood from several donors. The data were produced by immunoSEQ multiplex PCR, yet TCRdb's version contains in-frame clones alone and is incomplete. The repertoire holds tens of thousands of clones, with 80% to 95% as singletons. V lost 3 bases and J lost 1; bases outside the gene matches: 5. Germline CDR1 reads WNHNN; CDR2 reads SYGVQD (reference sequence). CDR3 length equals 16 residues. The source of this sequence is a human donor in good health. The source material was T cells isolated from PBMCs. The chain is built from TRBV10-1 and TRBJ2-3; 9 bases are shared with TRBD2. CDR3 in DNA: TGCGCCAGCAGTGAACCGAAGCGGGAGGGCACAGATACGCAGTATTTT. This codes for CASSEPKREGTDTQYF.